Presented here are 3 T cell receptor beta chains from one specimen sequenced in a study of T cell responses to AZD1222 COVID-19 vaccine. TCRdb keeps only in-frame clones here, not all; method: immunoSEQ multiplex PCR. Among 190,000 or so clones, roughly 91% were seen once, and the ten largest hold 20% to 30%. The sample was peripheral blood, taken 28 days after the second AZD1222 dose. These TCRs come from an adult who received the AZD1222 COVID-19 vaccine.

The genes are TRBV7-6 and TRBJ2-7; possible D gene TRBD2, 5 bases. Between the trimmed V and J ends, which lost 5 bases and 4 bases, there was a span of 18 bases. Germline V gives CDR1 SGHVS, CDR2 FNYEAQ. The length of the CDR3 is 15 residues. The CDR3, as DNA: TGTGCCAGCAGCCTGAGGGCAGGTTTGGGTTACGAGCAGTACTTC. It is translated as CASSLRAGLGYEQYF. Full variable domain (outside the CDR3, taken from reference TRBV7-6 and TRBJ2-7): GAGVSQSPRYKVTKRGQDVALRCDPISGHVSLYWYRQALGQGPEFLTYFNYEAQQDKSGLPNDRFSAERPEGSISTLTIQRTEQRDSAMYRCASSLRAGLGYEQYFGPGTRLTVT.

V usage is TRBV7-9 and J usage is TRBJ2-7, with a possible D match to TRBD1 (6 bases). V gave up 5 bases and J gave up 2 bases, with 10 bases separating them. CDR3 length: 13 residues. Germline lookup yields CDR1 SEHNR and CDR2 FQNEAQ (reference sequence). CDR3 sequence: CASSRDTTYEQYF. In nucleotides, the CDR3 is TGTGCCAGCAGCCGGGACACAACCTACGAGCAGTACTTC.

The rearrangement links TRBV7-3 to TRBJ2-1; 7 bases map to TRBD1. Germline values: CDR1 SGHTA, CDR2 FQGTGA. The junction had 12 bases not matched to a gene; V was cut back by 5 bases and J by 8 bases. The CDR3 length is 15 residues. CDR3 in amino acids: CASSLGPRQGYEQFF. The CDR3 DNA follows: TGTGCCAGCAGCCTAGGACCGAGACAGGGCTATGAGCAGTTCTTC.